This T cell receptor beta chain was sequenced in a study of blood T cell repertoires in COVID-19. Study as a whole: Sites in the United States, Italy and Spain provided acute and convalescent COVID-19 samples.

The CDR3 covers 16 residues. The germline V gene encodes CDR1 KGHDR and CDR2 SFDVKD. V trimming: 3 bases; J trimming: 7 bases; junction bases outside the gene matches: 7. Per the authors' pipeline: The assay estimated nucleated cells by amplifying reference gene primers. TCRdb keeps only in-frame clones here, not all; method: immunoSEQ multiplex PCR. That table furnishes V, J and clone size, whereas the DNA furnished D and trimming. The sample has hundreds of thousands of clones; 85% to 90% are singletons. Sequenced: PBMCs or T cells enriched from blood (not recorded which). The sequence was obtained from a man aged 18 to 29 who had recovered from COVID-19. The chain joins TRBV24-1 to TRBJ2-1; TRBD2 matches 11 bases. The DNA of the CDR3 is TGTGCCACCAGTGATCAACGCGGACTAGCGGGTAATGAGCAGTTCTTC. Protein: CATSDQRGLAGNEQFF.